The subject of this entry is one T cell receptor (beta chain). The sample originates from a study of blood T cell repertoires in COVID-19. Study at large: The United States, Italy and Spain were the sources of the acute and convalescent COVID-19 samples.

In the original analysis: Amplified reference gene primers provided the basis for estimating nucleated cell counts. Profiled with immunoSEQ multiplex PCR; TCRdb holds only in-frame clones, not every one. That table is the source of V, J and clone size, and D and trimming were worked out from the DNA. The repertoire includes roughly 150,000 clones, 65% to 85% of them detected once, and roughly 19% sits in the top ten. The CDR3 contains 13 residues. Trimming pared 7 bases from V and 7 bases from J, leaving 12 bases between. The germline V gene has CDR1 SGDLS and CDR2 YYNGEE. The V gene is TRBV9, the J gene TRBJ1-6; perhaps TRBD1 as D (6 bases). The sequence came from a woman aged 65 to 85 who had recovered from COVID-19. Sequenced sample: peripheral blood. The CDR3 is CASGGGQNSPLHF. The CDR3 bases are TGTGCCAGCGGGGGGGGCCAGAATTCACCCCTCCACTTT.